This TCR beta chain was captured by sequencing in a study of blood T cell repertoires in COVID-19 (dated by TCRdb to about 2020). About the full investigation: Samples from collaborators originated in the United States, Italy and Spain and spanned both the acute and convalescent phases of COVID-19. The prospective study material was composed of cDNA or gDNA derived from T cells, B-cell-depleted T cells, or PBMCs. Deeply sampled blood TCRbeta repertoires from subjects exposed to, actively infected with, or recovered from COVID-19 were included in the dataset. The repertoires were released in a freely available public database intended as a resource for research on the immune response to SARS-CoV-2. The samples were drawn from two sources: the first 160 participants of the ongoing ImmuneRACE study, and 1,200 or so subjects contributed by 6 global collaborators. Nearly every sample came with metadata listing a de-identified subject ID, COVID-19 status, age in years and sex. Where HLA class I and class II types were available, the types were taken from metadata supplied by the sample provider, not from assay-based typing.

TCRbeta CDR3 regions were amplified from genomic DNA using the immunoSEQ Assay, a bias-controlled multiplex PCR. In the source study's methods: Within the assay, amplification of reference gene primers was used to estimate how many nucleated cells each sample contained. Sequence reads were collapsed and filtered to measure the absolute abundance of every unique TCRbeta CDR3 rearrangement. For each sample, productive Simpson clonality was calculated as the square root of Simpson's diversity index over productive rearrangements. This is the immuneACCESS table as TCRdb keeps it, with only in-frame sequences that have V and J called. A part of the clones is gone; compared with another copy, unresolved V genes explain less than half, and the rest is unexplained. Clone size and V and J calls were adopted from that table, with D and trimming inferred from the DNA. This sample lists roughly 190,000 clones; 86% were detected once. The ten largest clonotypes hold 6% to 7.5% of the sample.

About this clone itself: Its antigen remains unidentified. Base qualities are not recorded, but no much larger clone differs from it by a single base.

Whole blood was collected in K2EDTA tubes by collaborating institutions according to the institutions' own protocols. For TCRbeta analysis, collaborators shipped samples in one of three forms: frozen whole blood, isolated PBMCs, or DNA extracted from either of those sample types. The CDR1 and CDR2 encoded by the germline V gene are MNHEY and SVGAGI. Relative to germline, V is missing 8 bases and J is missing 9 bases, with 7 bases of the junction outside any gene match. Taken from cysteine to phenylalanine, the CDR3 has 13 residues. The kept DNA is CDR3 alone, 39 bases in frame from the first base. Findings and caveats that apply to the study as a whole: How much clinical and demographic metadata was included differed by source and by participant, and the metadata was provided uncurated.

The rearranged chain carries TRBV6-5 and TRBJ1-5; 10 junctional bases match TRBD1. This clonotype was sampled from a woman older than 75 in a cohort sampled during active or convalescent COVID-19. The specimen was peripheral blood. Here is the DNA: TGTGCCAGCTTGGGGGACAGGGGTGGGCCCCAGCATTTT. Translation gives CASLGDRGGPQHF.